Listed below are T cell receptor beta chains from one sample, sequenced in a study of blood T cells in healthy people across ages. TCRdb independently ran MiXCR on the 5' RACE reads; one entry per CDR3 protein. The repertoire includes hundreds of thousands of distinct CDR3 sequences, 45% to 60% of them detected once, and 13% sits in the top ten. Material: blood. The receptors here all came from a woman aged 80 or over in good health. Both conserved end residues are part of each CDR3. The order of the fields is clone size, D gene, J gene, V gene, CDR3 protein, CDR3 DNA. A D gene is named only where the DNA matches it firmly. Clone size is not always given. Where it is, it says once, few, many or a class for expanded clones.

clone_size: .; d_call: TRBD2; j_call: TRBJ2-1; v_call: TRBV5-1; cdr3_aa: CASSRGLAGASYNEQFF; cdr3_nt: TGCGCCAGCAGCCGGGGACTAGCGGGCGCCTCCTACAATGAGCAGTTCTTC
clone_size: few; d_call: .; j_call: TRBJ2-1; v_call: TRBV7-3; cdr3_aa: CASSSLGSLDTYNEQFF; cdr3_nt: TGTGCCAGCAGCTCCCTGGGTAGCCTGGATACCTACAATGAGCAGTTCTTC
clone_size: .; d_call: .; j_call: TRBJ1-2; v_call: TRBV2; cdr3_aa: CASSFYTAPFSMEGYTF; cdr3_nt: TGTGCCAGCAGTTTCTACACAGCACCCTTTTCTATGGAAGGCTACACCTTC
clone_size: .; d_call: TRBD2; j_call: TRBJ2-5; v_call: TRBV28; cdr3_aa: CASSPGRAGEETQYF; cdr3_nt: TGTGCCAGCAGTCCGGGACGAGCGGGAGAAGAGACCCAGTACTTC
clone_size: .; d_call: .; j_call: TRBJ2-5; v_call: TRBV29-1; cdr3_aa: CSVGQTQETQYF; cdr3_nt: TGCAGCGTTGGGCAGACCCAAGAGACCCAGTACTTC
clone_size: few; d_call: .; j_call: TRBJ1-1; v_call: TRBV6-5; cdr3_aa: CASSLLVNTEAFF; cdr3_nt: TGTGCCAGCAGTTTACTCGTGAACACTGAAGCTTTCTTT
clone_size: few; d_call: TRBD2; j_call: TRBJ2-1; v_call: TRBV3-1; cdr3_aa: CASSQDGASGYNEQFF; cdr3_nt: TGTGCCAGCAGCCAAGACGGGGCTAGCGGGTACAATGAGCAGTTCTTC
clone_size: few; d_call: TRBD2; j_call: TRBJ2-3; v_call: TRBV7-8; cdr3_aa: CASTGLADTQYF; cdr3_nt: TGTGCCAGCACCGGACTAGCGGATACGCAGTATTTT
clone_size: many; d_call: TRBD2; j_call: TRBJ2-7; v_call: TRBV9; cdr3_aa: CASSGEASGSPFYEQYF; cdr3_nt: TGTGCCAGCAGCGGGGAGGCTAGCGGGAGCCCTTTCTACGAGCAGTACTTC
clone_size: many; d_call: TRBD2; j_call: TRBJ2-3; v_call: TRBV20-1; cdr3_aa: CSAPSGGIGTDTQYF; cdr3_nt: TGCAGTGCGCCGTCGGGGGGAATAGGGACAGATACGCAGTATTTT
clone_size: many; d_call: TRBD1; j_call: TRBJ2-5; v_call: TRBV27; cdr3_aa: CASSPGTDQETQYF; cdr3_nt: TGTGCCAGCAGTCCCGGGACAGATCAAGAGACCCAGTACTTC
clone_size: many; d_call: .; j_call: TRBJ2-4; v_call: TRBV29-1; cdr3_aa: CSVARDGNIQYF; cdr3_nt: TGCAGCGTTGCCCGGGACGGAAACATTCAGTACTTC
clone_size: few; d_call: TRBD1; j_call: TRBJ1-5; v_call: TRBV27; cdr3_aa: CASIRTGPYSNQPQHF; cdr3_nt: TGTGCCAGCATCCGGACAGGACCTTATAGCAATCAGCCCCAGCATTTT
clone_size: .; d_call: .; j_call: TRBJ1-5; v_call: TRBV10-3; cdr3_aa: CAIRETQDQPQHF; cdr3_nt: TGTGCCATCAGGGAGACTCAGGATCAGCCCCAGCATTTT
clone_size: .; d_call: .; j_call: TRBJ1-3; v_call: TRBV12-3/TRBV12-4; cdr3_aa: CASTRWTTDPGNTIYF; cdr3_nt: TGTGCCAGCACCCGATGGACGACTGACCCTGGAAACACCATATATTTT
clone_size: .; d_call: TRBD2; j_call: TRBJ2-5; v_call: TRBV12-3/TRBV12-4; cdr3_aa: CASSLTGGVQETQYF; cdr3_nt: TGTGCCAGCAGTTTAACGGGGGGGGTCCAAGAGACCCAGTACTTC
clone_size: .; d_call: .; j_call: TRBJ2-4; v_call: TRBV28; cdr3_aa: CASSLAYKQYF; cdr3_nt: TGTGCCAGCAGTCTTGCTTACAAGCAGTACTTC
clone_size: .; d_call: .; j_call: TRBJ1-5; v_call: TRBV6-6; cdr3_aa: CASCEQGSNQPQHF; cdr3_nt: TGTGCCAGCTGCGAACAGGGTAGCAATCAGCCCCAGCATTTT
clone_size: many; d_call: TRBD1; j_call: TRBJ2-7; v_call: TRBV28; cdr3_aa: CASSSGQASSYEQYF; cdr3_nt: TGTGCCAGCAGTTCAGGACAGGCGAGCTCCTACGAGCAGTACTTC
clone_size: many; d_call: TRBD2; j_call: TRBJ2-1; v_call: TRBV7-2; cdr3_aa: CASSLGGASSYNEQFF; cdr3_nt: TGTGCCAGCAGCCTCGGGGGGGCCTCTTCCTACAATGAGCAGTTCTTC
clone_size: many; d_call: .; j_call: TRBJ2-3; v_call: TRBV5-1; cdr3_aa: CASRGEDTQYF; cdr3_nt: TGCGCCAGCAGGGGGGAAGATACGCAGTATTTT
clone_size: .; d_call: TRBD2; j_call: TRBJ2-7; v_call: TRBV27; cdr3_aa: CASSWASGGNPSYEQYF; cdr3_nt: TGTGCCAGCAGTTGGGCTAGCGGGGGGAACCCCTCCTACGAGCAGTACTTC
clone_size: .; d_call: .; j_call: TRBJ1-2; v_call: TRBV15; cdr3_aa: CATSRGVGSNYGYTF; cdr3_nt: TGTGCCACCAGCAGAGGTGTAGGGAGTAACTATGGCTACACCTTC
clone_size: .; d_call: TRBD1; j_call: TRBJ1-2; v_call: TRBV5-5; cdr3_aa: CASRFTNRGIYGYTF; cdr3_nt: TGTGCCAGCAGGTTTACTAACAGGGGAATCTATGGCTACACCTTC
clone_size: .; d_call: .; j_call: TRBJ2-2; v_call: TRBV6-5; cdr3_aa: CASTFDRINTGELFF; cdr3_nt: TGTGCCAGCACCTTCGACAGGATCAACACCGGGGAGCTGTTTTTT
clone_size: .; d_call: .; j_call: TRBJ2-7; v_call: TRBV29-1; cdr3_aa: CSALTGAYEQYF; cdr3_nt: TGCAGCGCCCTAACGGGGGCCTACGAGCAGTACTTC
clone_size: .; d_call: .; j_call: TRBJ1-1; v_call: TRBV15; cdr3_aa: CATSVGTSRTEAFF; cdr3_nt: TGTGCCACCAGCGTCGGGACCTCTCGCACTGAAGCTTTCTTT
clone_size: many; d_call: TRBD2; j_call: TRBJ2-1; v_call: TRBV5-1; cdr3_aa: CASSTIGTSGGSSYNEQFF; cdr3_nt: TGCGCCAGCAGTACGATCGGGACTAGCGGGGGGAGCTCCTACAATGAGCAGTTCTTC
clone_size: once; d_call: .; j_call: TRBJ1-1; v_call: TRBV29-1; cdr3_aa: CSVVEDTEAFF; cdr3_nt: TGCAGCGTTGTCGAAGACACTGAAGCTTTCTTT
clone_size: .; d_call: .; j_call: TRBJ2-1; v_call: TRBV3-1; cdr3_aa: CASSQQPSSYNEQFF; cdr3_nt: TGTGCCAGCAGCCAGCAACCTAGCTCCTACAATGAGCAGTTCTTC
clone_size: .; d_call: .; j_call: TRBJ2-1; v_call: TRBV2; cdr3_aa: CASSTGEVDEQFF; cdr3_nt: TGTGCCAGCAGTACAGGGGAGGTGGATGAGCAGTTCTTC
clone_size: few; d_call: TRBD2; j_call: TRBJ2-3; v_call: TRBV29-1; cdr3_aa: CSVARTRQDTQYF; cdr3_nt: TGCAGCGTTGCCCGGACTAGGCAAGATACGCAGTATTTT
clone_size: .; d_call: .; j_call: TRBJ2-2; v_call: TRBV12-3/TRBV12-4; cdr3_aa: CASRGPEQGHTGELFF; cdr3_nt: TGTGCCAGCAGGGGACCGGAACAGGGCCACACCGGGGAGCTGTTTTTT
clone_size: .; d_call: TRBD2; j_call: TRBJ2-1; v_call: TRBV9; cdr3_aa: CASSVDPTSEGANEQFF; cdr3_nt: TGTGCCAGCAGCGTAGACCCTACTAGCGAGGGTGCCAATGAGCAGTTCTTC
clone_size: .; d_call: .; j_call: TRBJ1-1; v_call: TRBV5-1; cdr3_aa: CASGSTGTQNTEAFF; cdr3_nt: TGCGCCAGCGGCTCAACCGGGACCCAAAACACTGAAGCTTTCTTT
clone_size: many; d_call: .; j_call: TRBJ2-1; v_call: TRBV3-1; cdr3_aa: CASTPVGSSYNEQFF; cdr3_nt: TGTGCCAGCACCCCGGTGGGGAGCTCCTACAATGAGCAGTTCTTC
clone_size: once; d_call: .; j_call: TRBJ2-1; v_call: TRBV20-1; cdr3_aa: CSARGHSSYNEQFF; cdr3_nt: TGCAGTGCTAGAGGGCACAGCTCCTACAATGAGCAGTTCTTC
clone_size: many; d_call: TRBD2; j_call: TRBJ2-3; v_call: TRBV6-6; cdr3_aa: CASSYTLLAGMTDTQYF; cdr3_nt: TGTGCCAGCAGTTACACCCTACTAGCGGGAATGACAGATACGCAGTATTTT
clone_size: .; d_call: TRBD1; j_call: TRBJ2-5; v_call: TRBV3-1; cdr3_aa: CASSPDRDGGETQYF; cdr3_nt: TGTGCCAGCAGCCCGGACAGGGATGGGGGAGAGACCCAGTACTTC
clone_size: once; d_call: .; j_call: TRBJ2-5; v_call: TRBV30; cdr3_aa: CAWSRQGETQYF; cdr3_nt: TGTGCCTGGAGTAGGCAGGGGGAGACCCAGTACTTC
clone_size: few; d_call: .; j_call: TRBJ2-2; v_call: TRBV21-1; cdr3_aa: CASSKDTDTGELFF; cdr3_nt: TGTGCCAGCAGCAAAGACACAGACACCGGGGAGCTGTTTTTT
clone_size: .; d_call: TRBD1; j_call: TRBJ2-7; v_call: TRBV7-2; cdr3_aa: CANSLAGQGTNYEQYF; cdr3_nt: TGTGCCAACAGCTTAGCTGGACAGGGAACTAACTACGAGCAGTACTTC
clone_size: few; d_call: .; j_call: TRBJ1-2; v_call: TRBV7-9; cdr3_aa: CASSEGLSGPYGYTF; cdr3_nt: TGTGCCAGCAGCGAGGGCCTTTCGGGACCCTATGGCTACACCTTC
clone_size: .; d_call: .; j_call: TRBJ2-1; v_call: TRBV27; cdr3_aa: CASSYWLARNEQFF; cdr3_nt: TGTGCCAGCAGCTACTGGTTAGCGCGCAATGAGCAGTTCTTC
clone_size: many; d_call: .; j_call: TRBJ2-3; v_call: TRBV28; cdr3_aa: CASKEGRRSTDTQYF; cdr3_nt: TGTGCCAGCAAGGAGGGCAGGAGAAGCACAGATACGCAGTATTTT